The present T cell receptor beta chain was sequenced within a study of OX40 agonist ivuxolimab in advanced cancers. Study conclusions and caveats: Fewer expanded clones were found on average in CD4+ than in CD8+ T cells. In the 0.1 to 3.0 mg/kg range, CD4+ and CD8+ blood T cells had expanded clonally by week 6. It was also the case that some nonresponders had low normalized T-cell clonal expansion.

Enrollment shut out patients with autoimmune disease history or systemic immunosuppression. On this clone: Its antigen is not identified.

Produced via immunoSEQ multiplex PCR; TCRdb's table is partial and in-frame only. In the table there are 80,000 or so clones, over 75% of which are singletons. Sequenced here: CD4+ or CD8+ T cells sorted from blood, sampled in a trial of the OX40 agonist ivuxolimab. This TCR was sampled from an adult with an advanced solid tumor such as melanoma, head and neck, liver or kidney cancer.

The CDR3: CASSLFSRGRTDTQYF. CDR3 bases: TGCGCCAGCAGCTTATTTTCCAGGGGGAGAACAGATACGCAGTATTTT. V is TRBV5-1 and J is TRBJ2-3; 7 nucleotides agree with TRBD1. V dropped 2 bases and J dropped 3; count of bases not matched to a gene: 9. The CDR3 runs to 16 residues. CDR1 is SGHRS and CDR2 is YFSETQ in the germline V gene.